This T cell receptor beta chain was captured by sequencing in a study of cytomegalovirus exposure and HLA in healthy donors. This PCR relied on a set of 60 Vbeta primers and 13 Jbeta primers. Using immunoSEQ multiplex PCR, the repertoire was profiled, and TCRdb retains in-frame clones only, with some absent. The sample yields about 200,000 clones, roughly 80% seen once. This clone appeared a single time. Trimming removed 0 bases from V and 1 base from J, with 15 bases in between. The CDR3 is made up of 17 amino acids. Germline V gene data show CDR1 as MGHRA and CDR2 as YSYEKL. The clonotype comes from a girl between 2 and 10 years old in good health and CMV-seronegative. This sequence joins TRBV4-1 and TRBJ2-5; weak D call: TRBD2 (5 bases). Source material: PBMCs. CDR3 in DNA: TGCGCCAGCAGCCAAGATCCTCCGGGGTCCGTCCAAGAGACCCAGTACTTC. Protein: CASSQDPPGSVQETQYF.